This is a list of T cell receptor beta chains from one sample in a study of molecular identifiers for immune sequencing clone quantification. Via MiXCR, TCRdb re-called the PCR reads, giving one row per CDR3 protein. In the table there are around 480,000 distinct CDR3 sequences, 20% to 25% of which are singletons. Material: naive CD8+ T cells from blood, with Jurkat cell RNA spiked in. These receptors came from a human donor in good health. Some libraries in this study had Jurkat cell RNA spiked in. Both conserved end residues are part of each CDR3. A D gene is named only where the DNA matches it firmly. Clone size is stated in some rows and not others, as once, few, many or a class when expanded.

cdr3_length: 16; d_call: -; v_call: TRBV4-1; clone_size: -; j_call: TRBJ2-7; cdr3_aa: CASSHYPTGVSYEQCF; cdr3_nt: TGCGCCAGCAGCCACTATCCGACCGGGGTCTCCTACGAGCAGTGCTTC
cdr3_length: 14; d_call: -; v_call: TRBV7-2; clone_size: -; j_call: TRBJ2-7; cdr3_aa: CASSSTVGGYEQYF; cdr3_nt: TGTGCCAGCAGCTCCACGGTGGGGGGCTACGAGCAGTACTTC
cdr3_length: 13; d_call: -; v_call: TRBV6-5; clone_size: -; j_call: TRBJ1-1; cdr3_aa: CASSYFTGTEAFF; cdr3_nt: TGTGCCAGCAGTTACTTCACAGGGACTGAAGCTTTCTTT
cdr3_length: 15; d_call: -; v_call: TRBV24-1; clone_size: -; j_call: TRBJ2-2; cdr3_aa: CATSDLNRAPGELFF; cdr3_nt: TGTGCCACCAGTGACTTGAACAGGGCCCCCGGGGAGCTGTTTTTT
cdr3_length: 17; d_call: -; v_call: TRBV4-3; clone_size: few; j_call: TRBJ2-5; cdr3_aa: CASSPSPGGARGETQYF; cdr3_nt: TGCGCCAGCAGCCCCAGCCCCGGAGGCGCCCGAGGGGAGACCCAGTACTTC
cdr3_length: 14; d_call: TRBD1; v_call: TRBV5-1; clone_size: few; j_call: TRBJ2-7; cdr3_aa: CASSFGRGQYEQYF; cdr3_nt: TGCGCCAGCAGCTTTGGCAGGGGGCAATACGAGCAGTACTTC
cdr3_length: 13; d_call: -; v_call: TRBV6-2/TRBV6-3; clone_size: -; j_call: TRBJ1-5; cdr3_aa: CASLGPCDQPQHF; cdr3_nt: TGTGCCAGTCTGGGCCCTTGCGATCAGCCCCAGCATTTT
cdr3_length: 14; d_call: TRBD1; v_call: TRBV20-1; clone_size: few; j_call: TRBJ1-4; cdr3_aa: CSAQPGQTNEKLFF; cdr3_nt: TGCAGTGCTCAACCGGGACAGACTAATGAAAAACTGTTTTTT
cdr3_length: 14; d_call: -; v_call: TRBV7-8; clone_size: -; j_call: TRBJ1-3; cdr3_aa: CASSSRVAGNTIYF; cdr3_nt: TGTGCCAGCAGCTCTAGGGTGGCTGGAAACACCATATATTTT
cdr3_length: 17; d_call: TRBD1; v_call: TRBV4-3; clone_size: many; j_call: TRBJ2-6; cdr3_aa: CASSHSQTGAGANVLTF; cdr3_nt: TGCGCCAGCAGCCACTCCCAGACAGGGGCTGGGGCCAACGTCCTGACTTTC
cdr3_length: 15; d_call: TRBD2; v_call: TRBV28; clone_size: many; j_call: TRBJ2-7; cdr3_aa: CASSPLLSGADEQYF; cdr3_nt: TGTGCCAGCAGTCCTCTCCTTAGCGGGGCGGACGAGCAGTACTTC
cdr3_length: 15; d_call: -; v_call: TRBV19; clone_size: -; j_call: TRBJ2-5; cdr3_aa: CASSTAGTQKETQYF; cdr3_nt: TGTGCCAGTAGTACAGCCGGGACACAGAAAGAGACCCAGTACTTC
cdr3_length: 14; d_call: TRBD1; v_call: TRBV30; clone_size: -; j_call: TRBJ1-1; cdr3_aa: CAWSTITGVTEAFF; cdr3_nt: TGTGCCTGGAGTACAATAACAGGGGTTACTGAAGCTTTCTTT
cdr3_length: 14; d_call: -; v_call: TRBV10-2; clone_size: -; j_call: TRBJ1-3; cdr3_aa: CASRGSGPGSTIYF; cdr3_nt: TGCGCCAGCAGAGGGTCCGGTCCTGGAAGCACCATATATTTT
cdr3_length: 16; d_call: TRBD1; v_call: TRBV5-1; clone_size: many; j_call: TRBJ2-7; cdr3_aa: CASSLEPGQGSYEQYF; cdr3_nt: TGCGCCAGCAGCTTGGAGCCGGGACAGGGGTCCTACGAGCAGTACTTC
cdr3_length: 16; d_call: -; v_call: TRBV19; clone_size: -; j_call: TRBJ2-2; cdr3_aa: CASSIWGGLNTGELFF; cdr3_nt: TGTGCCAGTAGTATCTGGGGTGGGCTGAACACCGGGGAGCTGTTTTTT
cdr3_length: 14; d_call: -; v_call: TRBV6-5; clone_size: many; j_call: TRBJ2-7; cdr3_aa: CASSYSSRVGEQYF; cdr3_nt: TGTGCCAGCAGTTACTCGAGCAGGGTTGGCGAGCAGTACTTC
cdr3_length: 14; d_call: TRBD1; v_call: TRBV4-3; clone_size: many; j_call: TRBJ1-5; cdr3_aa: CASSVSQGTQPQHF; cdr3_nt: TGCGCCAGCAGCGTCTCACAGGGGACGCAGCCCCAGCATTTT
cdr3_length: 14; d_call: -; v_call: TRBV2; clone_size: many; j_call: TRBJ1-3; cdr3_aa: CASATAYSGNTIYF; cdr3_nt: TGTGCCAGTGCGACAGCATACTCTGGAAACACCATATATTTT
cdr3_length: 14; d_call: -; v_call: TRBV7-2; clone_size: -; j_call: TRBJ2-7; cdr3_aa: CASSLVAEPCEQYF; cdr3_nt: TGTGCCAGCAGCTTAGTGGCGGAACCCTGCGAGCAGTACTTC
cdr3_length: 12; d_call: -; v_call: TRBV5-1; clone_size: many; j_call: TRBJ2-5; cdr3_aa: CASRWGLETQYF; cdr3_nt: TGCGCCAGCAGGTGGGGTCTGGAGACCCAGTACTTC
cdr3_length: 14; d_call: TRBD1; v_call: TRBV20-1; clone_size: -; j_call: TRBJ2-1; cdr3_aa: CSARTGTGIPEQFF; cdr3_nt: TGCAGTGCTAGAACCGGGACAGGGATTCCTGAGCAGTTCTTC
cdr3_length: 15; d_call: TRBD1; v_call: TRBV9; clone_size: many; j_call: TRBJ1-1; cdr3_aa: CASSGETGANTEAFF; cdr3_nt: TGTGCCAGCAGCGGAGAGACAGGGGCGAACACTGAAGCTTTCTTT
cdr3_length: 14; d_call: TRBD2; v_call: TRBV5-4; clone_size: -; j_call: TRBJ2-5; cdr3_aa: CASSPGTSGETQYF; cdr3_nt: TGTGCCAGCAGCCCCGGGACTAGCGGGGAGACCCAGTACTTC
cdr3_length: 16; d_call: -; v_call: TRBV20-1; clone_size: many; j_call: TRBJ2-6; cdr3_aa: CRADSDRSSGANVLTF; cdr3_nt: TGCAGGGCCGACAGCGATCGAAGCTCTGGGGCCAACGTCCTGACTTTC
cdr3_length: 13; d_call: -; v_call: TRBV13; clone_size: -; j_call: TRBJ2-2; cdr3_aa: CASSYGDTGELFF; cdr3_nt: TGTGCCAGCAGCTACGGGGACACCGGGGAGCTGTTTTTT
cdr3_length: 16; d_call: -; v_call: TRBV2; clone_size: many; j_call: TRBJ1-4; cdr3_aa: CASSETLRDANEKLFF; cdr3_nt: TGTGCCAGCAGTGAAACGCTCAGGGACGCGAATGAAAAACTGTTTTTT
cdr3_length: 15; d_call: -; v_call: TRBV5-1; clone_size: few; j_call: TRBJ2-5; cdr3_aa: CASSPRAVNEETQYF; cdr3_nt: TGCGCCAGCAGCCCCCGGGCGGTTAATGAGGAGACCCAGTACTTC
cdr3_length: 16; d_call: TRBD2; v_call: TRBV12-3/TRBV12-4; clone_size: many; j_call: TRBJ2-7; cdr3_aa: CATHAGAGGPNHEQYF; cdr3_nt: TGTGCCACCCATGCCGGAGCGGGAGGGCCTAACCACGAGCAGTACTTC
cdr3_length: 15; d_call: -; v_call: TRBV10-3; clone_size: many; j_call: TRBJ2-3; cdr3_aa: CAISESSGDDDTQYF; cdr3_nt: TGTGCCATCAGTGAGTCGTCAGGGGACGATGATACGCAGTATTTT